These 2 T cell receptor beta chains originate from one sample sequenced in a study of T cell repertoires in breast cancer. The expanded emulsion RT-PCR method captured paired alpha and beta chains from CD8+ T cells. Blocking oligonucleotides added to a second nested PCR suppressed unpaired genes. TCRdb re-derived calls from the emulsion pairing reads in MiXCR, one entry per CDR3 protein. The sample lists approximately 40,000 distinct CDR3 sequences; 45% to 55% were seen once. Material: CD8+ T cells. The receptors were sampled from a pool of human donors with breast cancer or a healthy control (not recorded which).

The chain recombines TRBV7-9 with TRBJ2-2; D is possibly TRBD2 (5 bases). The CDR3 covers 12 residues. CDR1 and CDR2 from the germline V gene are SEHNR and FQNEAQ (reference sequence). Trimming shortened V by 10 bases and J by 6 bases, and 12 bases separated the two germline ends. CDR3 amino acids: CATGGRSGELFF. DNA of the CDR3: TGTGCCACCGGAGGTCGGTCCGGGGAGCTGTTTTTT.

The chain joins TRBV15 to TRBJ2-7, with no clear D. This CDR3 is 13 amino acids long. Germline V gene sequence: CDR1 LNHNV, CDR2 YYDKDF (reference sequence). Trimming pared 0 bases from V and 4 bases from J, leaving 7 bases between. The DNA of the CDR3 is TGTGCCACCAGCAGAGAAATTGGGTACGAGCAGTACTTC. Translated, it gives CATSREIGYEQYF.